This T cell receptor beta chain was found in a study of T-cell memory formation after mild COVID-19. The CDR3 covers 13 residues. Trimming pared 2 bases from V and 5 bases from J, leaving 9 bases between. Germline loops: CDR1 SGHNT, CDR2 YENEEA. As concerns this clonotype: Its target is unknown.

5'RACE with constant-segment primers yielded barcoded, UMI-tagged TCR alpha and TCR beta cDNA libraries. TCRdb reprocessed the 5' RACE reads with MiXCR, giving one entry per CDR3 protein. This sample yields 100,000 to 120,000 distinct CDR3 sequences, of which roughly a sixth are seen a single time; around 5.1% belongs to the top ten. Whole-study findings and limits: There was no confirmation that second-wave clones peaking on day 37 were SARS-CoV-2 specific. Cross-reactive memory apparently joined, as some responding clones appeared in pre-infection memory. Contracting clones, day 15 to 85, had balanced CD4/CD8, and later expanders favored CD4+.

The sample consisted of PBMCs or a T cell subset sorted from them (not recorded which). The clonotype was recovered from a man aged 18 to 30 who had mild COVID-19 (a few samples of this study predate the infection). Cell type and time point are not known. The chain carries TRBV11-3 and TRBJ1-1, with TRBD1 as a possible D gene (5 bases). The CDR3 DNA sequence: TGTGCCAGCAGCTTAAGGGGTGGGACTGAAGCTTTCTTT. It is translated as CASSLRGGTEAFF.